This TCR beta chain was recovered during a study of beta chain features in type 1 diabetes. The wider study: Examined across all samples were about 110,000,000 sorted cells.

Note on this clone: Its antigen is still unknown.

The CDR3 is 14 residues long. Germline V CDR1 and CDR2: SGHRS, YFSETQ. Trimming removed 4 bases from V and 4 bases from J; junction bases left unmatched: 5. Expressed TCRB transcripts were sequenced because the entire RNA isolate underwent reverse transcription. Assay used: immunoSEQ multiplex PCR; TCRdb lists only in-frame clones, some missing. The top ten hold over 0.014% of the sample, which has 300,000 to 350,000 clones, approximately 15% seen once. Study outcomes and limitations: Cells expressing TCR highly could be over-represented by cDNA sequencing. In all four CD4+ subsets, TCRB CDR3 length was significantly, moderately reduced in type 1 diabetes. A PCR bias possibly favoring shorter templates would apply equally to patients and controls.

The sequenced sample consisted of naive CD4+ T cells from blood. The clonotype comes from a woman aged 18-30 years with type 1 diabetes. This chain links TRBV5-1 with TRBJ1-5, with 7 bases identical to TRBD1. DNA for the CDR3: TGCGCCAGCAGCCCCGGGACAGCAAATCAGCCCCAGCATTTT. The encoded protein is CASSPGTANQPQHF.